The 2 T cell receptor beta chains reported below all come from one sample, sequenced in a study of blood T cells in healthy people across ages. For the second PCR, which ran for roughly 7 to 11 cycles, a sample-barcoded 5' primer and a J-beta primer mix were used. Using its own MiXCR run on the 5' RACE reads, TCRdb lists one record per CDR3 protein. The table includes about 1 million distinct CDR3 sequences, 40% to 45% detected once. Sequenced input: blood. These receptors were collected from an older woman in good health.

This clonotype has just a few counts. V usage is TRBV25-1 and J usage is TRBJ2-6; D gene unclear. This CDR3 region has 14 residues. CDR1 is MGHDK, CDR2 SYGVNS, per germline. The V gene lost 3 bases and the J gene lost 2 bases, with 5 bases spanning the gap. CDR3 in amino acids: CASSDGAGANVLTF. DNA of the CDR3: TGTGCCAGCAGTGATGGGGCTGGGGCCAACGTCCTGACTTTC.

The genes are TRBV5-1 and TRBJ1-2; maybe TRBD1 (6 bases). This CDR3 comprises 14 residues. CDR1 and CDR2 from the germline V gene are SGHRS and YFSETQ. V was clipped by 0 bases and J by 6 bases, with 12 bases between them. CDR3 sequence: CASSLARGRNGYTF. In DNA, the CDR3 is TGCGCCAGCAGCTTGGCCAGGGGAAGGAATGGCTACACCTTC.